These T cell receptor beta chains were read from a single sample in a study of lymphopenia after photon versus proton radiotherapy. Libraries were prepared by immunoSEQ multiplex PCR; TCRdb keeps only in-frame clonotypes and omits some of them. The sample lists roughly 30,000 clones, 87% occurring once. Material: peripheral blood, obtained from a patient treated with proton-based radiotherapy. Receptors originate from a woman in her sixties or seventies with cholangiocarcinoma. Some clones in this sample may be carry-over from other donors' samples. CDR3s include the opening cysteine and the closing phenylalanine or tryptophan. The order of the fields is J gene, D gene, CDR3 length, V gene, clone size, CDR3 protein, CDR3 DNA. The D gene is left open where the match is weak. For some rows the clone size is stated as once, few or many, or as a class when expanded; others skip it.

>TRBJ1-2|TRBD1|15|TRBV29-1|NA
CSVRDSINIVSGYTF
TGCAGCGTTAGGGACAGTATCAACATCGTAAGTGGCTACACCTTC
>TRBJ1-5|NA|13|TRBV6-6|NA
CASSYRGNQPQHF
TGTGCCAGCAGTTACCGGGGCAATCAGCCCCAGCATTTT
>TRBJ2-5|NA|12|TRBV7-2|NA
CASRGEGETQYF
TGTGCCAGCAGGGGAGAAGGGGAGACCCAGTACTTC
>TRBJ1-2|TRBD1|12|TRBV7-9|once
CASSPGRDRATF
TGTGCCAGCAGCCCGGGGCGGGACAGGGCCACCTTC
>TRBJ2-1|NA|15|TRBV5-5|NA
CASVPGPSSYNEQFF
TGTGCCAGCGTCCCGGGACCAAGCTCCTACAATGAGCAGTTCTTC
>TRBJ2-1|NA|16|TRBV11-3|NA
CASSPGGRSSYNEQFF
TGTGCCAGCAGCCCCGGGGGACGCAGCTCCTACAATGAGCAGTTCTTC
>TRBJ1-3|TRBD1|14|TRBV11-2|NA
CASRGTGTGNTIYF
TGTGCCAGCAGGGGGACAGGAACTGGAAACACCATATATTTT
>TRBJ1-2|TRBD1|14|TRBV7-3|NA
CASTTGGRVYGYTF
TGTGCCAGCACCACAGGGGGGCGAGTCTATGGCTACACCTTC
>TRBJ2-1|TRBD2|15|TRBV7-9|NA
CASSPSGGPYNEQFF
TGTGCCAGCAGCCCTAGCGGGGGGCCCTACAATGAGCAGTTCTTC
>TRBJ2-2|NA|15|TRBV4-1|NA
CASSHFQGFSGELFF
TGCGCCAGCAGCCACTTTCAGGGGTTCAGCGGGGAGCTGTTTTTT
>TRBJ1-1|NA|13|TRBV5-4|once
CASSLVLGTEAFF
TGTGCCAGCAGCTTGGTCTTGGGGACTGAAGCTTTCTTT
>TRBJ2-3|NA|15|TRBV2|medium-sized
CASSAEIASTDTQYF
TGTGCCAGCAGCGCAGAGATAGCTAGCACAGATACGCAGTATTTT
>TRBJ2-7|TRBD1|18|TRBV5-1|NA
CASSSHRGQNVVPYEQYF
TGCGCCAGCAGTTCTCACAGGGGGCAGAACGTCGTCCCCTACGAGCAGTACTTC
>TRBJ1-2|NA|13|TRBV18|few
CASSPQGKDGYTF
TGTGCCAGCTCACCACAGGGGAAGGATGGCTACACCTTC
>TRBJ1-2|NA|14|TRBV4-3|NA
CASSQPGRGSGYTF
TGCGCCAGCAGCCAACCTGGACGGGGGTCGGGCTACACCTTC
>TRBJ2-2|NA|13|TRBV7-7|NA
CALGQGYTGELFF
TGTGCGCTAGGTCAGGGCTATACCGGGGAGCTGTTTTTT
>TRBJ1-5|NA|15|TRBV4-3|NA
CASSQDWNSNQPQHF
TGCGCCAGCAGCCAAGATTGGAATAGCAATCAGCCCCAGCATTTT
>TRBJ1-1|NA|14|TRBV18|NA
CASSPPQTNTEAFF
TGTGCCAGCTCACCACCGCAGACGAACACTGAAGCTTTCTTT
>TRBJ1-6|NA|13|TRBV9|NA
CASSEGLISPLHF
TGTGCCAGCAGCGAGGGGTTGATTTCACCCCTCCACTTT
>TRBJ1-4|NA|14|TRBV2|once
CASTPRLVQEKLFF
TGTGCCAGCACCCCGCGGTTGGTTCAAGAAAAACTGTTTTTT
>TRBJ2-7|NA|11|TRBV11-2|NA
CASSFSYEQYF
TGTGCCAGCAGCTTCAGCTACGAGCAGTACTTC
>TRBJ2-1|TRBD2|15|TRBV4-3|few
CASSQDLEYGEGGFF
TGCGCCAGCAGCCAAGATCTAGAATACGGGGAGGGTGGATTCTTC
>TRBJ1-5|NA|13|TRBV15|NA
CATSPGYNQPQHF
TGTGCCACCAGCCCAGGGTACAATCAGCCCCAGCATTTT
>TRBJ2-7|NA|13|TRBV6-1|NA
CASSEQSPNEQYF
TGTGCCAGCAGTGAACAATCTCCGAACGAGCAGTACTTC
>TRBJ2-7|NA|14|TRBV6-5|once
CASSYEGSGYEQYF
TGTGCCAGCAGTTACGAGGGTTCGGGGTACGAGCAGTACTTC
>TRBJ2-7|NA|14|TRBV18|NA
CASSHRDPPYEQYF
TGTGCCAGCTCACATCGGGACCCTCCGTACGAGCAGTACTTC
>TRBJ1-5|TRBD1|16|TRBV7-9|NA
CASSLETGVGNQPQHF
TGTGCCAGCAGCTTAGAGACAGGGGTTGGCAATCAGCCCCAGCATTTT
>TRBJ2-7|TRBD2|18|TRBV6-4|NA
CASSDPLEGSGDSYEQYF
TGTGCCAGCAGTGACCCCCTGGAGGGGAGCGGGGACTCCTACGAGCAGTACTTC
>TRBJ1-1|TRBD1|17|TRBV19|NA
CASSIVGQEGQNTEAFF
TGTGCCAGTAGTATCGTCGGACAGGAAGGACAAAACACTGAAGCTTTCTTT
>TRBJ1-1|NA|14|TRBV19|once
CASSIQVQNTEAFF
TGTGCCAGTAGTATCCAAGTCCAGAACACTGAAGCTTTCTTT
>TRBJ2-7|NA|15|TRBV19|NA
CASSGGNGGSYEQYF
TGTGCCAGTAGTGGGGGAAACGGGGGCAGTTACGAGCAGTACTTC